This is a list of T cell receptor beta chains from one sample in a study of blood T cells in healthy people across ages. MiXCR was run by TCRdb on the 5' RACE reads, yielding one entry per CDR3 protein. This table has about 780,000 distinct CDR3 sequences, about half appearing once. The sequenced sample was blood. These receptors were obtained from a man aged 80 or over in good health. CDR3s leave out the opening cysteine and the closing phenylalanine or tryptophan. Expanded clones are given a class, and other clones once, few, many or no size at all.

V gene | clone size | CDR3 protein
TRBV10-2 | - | ASSESSGGVGMCEQY
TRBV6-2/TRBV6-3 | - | ASKSKDLNTEAF
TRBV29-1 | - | SVGVPAGGPYEQY
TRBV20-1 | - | SARGLAGEQDTQY
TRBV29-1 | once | SVELPPSNTGELF
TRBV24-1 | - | ATNAVGGKLHEQY
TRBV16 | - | VSSLLHDRDYGYT
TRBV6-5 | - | ASSRDRTFADTQY
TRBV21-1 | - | ASSPPDRPNYGYT
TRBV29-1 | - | SVMDSSSEQY
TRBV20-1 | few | SAIGVTGDTQY
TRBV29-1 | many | SVVTGSYNEQF
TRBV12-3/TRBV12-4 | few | ASTQGGGNQPQH
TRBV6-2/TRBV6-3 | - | ASSYRGPMNTEAF
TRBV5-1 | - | ASSPISNGQGEQY
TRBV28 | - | ASSFSRSGWLF
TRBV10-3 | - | ATSTWDKTNTEAF
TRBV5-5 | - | ATGLAGAWEQY
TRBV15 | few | ATSRVEAGSNEQY
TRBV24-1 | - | ATSGPGQEFYEQY
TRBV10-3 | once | AISEKDRGSSPLH
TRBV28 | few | ASSPFGEQY
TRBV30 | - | AWSVTGGVYEQY